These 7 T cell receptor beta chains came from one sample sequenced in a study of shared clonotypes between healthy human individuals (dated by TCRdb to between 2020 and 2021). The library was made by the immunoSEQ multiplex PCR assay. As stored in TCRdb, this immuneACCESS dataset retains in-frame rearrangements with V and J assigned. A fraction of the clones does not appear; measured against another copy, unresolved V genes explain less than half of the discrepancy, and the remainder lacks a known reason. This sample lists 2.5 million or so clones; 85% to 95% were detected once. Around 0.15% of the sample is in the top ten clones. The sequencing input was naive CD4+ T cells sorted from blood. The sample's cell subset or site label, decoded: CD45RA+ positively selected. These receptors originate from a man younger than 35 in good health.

The CDR3 reads CAIRGWTSGSDEQYF. CDR3 in DNA: TGTGCCATCAGGGGATGGACTAGCGGGAGTGACGAGCAGTACTTC. This chain joins TRBV10-3 and TRBJ2-7, with 13 bases matching TRBD2. The CDR3 has 15 residues. Germline CDR1 reads ENHRY; CDR2 reads SYGVKD. Trimming took 6 bases from V and 5 from J; bases not matched to a gene: 7.

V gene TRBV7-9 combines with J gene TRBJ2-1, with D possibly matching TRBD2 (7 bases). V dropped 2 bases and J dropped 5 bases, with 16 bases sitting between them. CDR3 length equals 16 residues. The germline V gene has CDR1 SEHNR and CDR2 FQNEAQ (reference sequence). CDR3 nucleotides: TGTGCCAGCAGCTTACGGGGGGCTCTAGGAAACAATGAGCAGTTCTTC. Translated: CASSLRGALGNNEQFF.

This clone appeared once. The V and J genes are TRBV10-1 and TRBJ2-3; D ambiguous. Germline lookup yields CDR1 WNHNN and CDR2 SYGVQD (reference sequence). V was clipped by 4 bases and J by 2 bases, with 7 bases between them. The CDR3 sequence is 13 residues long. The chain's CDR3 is CASSGRPTDTQYF. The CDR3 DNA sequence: TGCGCCAGCAGTGGACGGCCCACAGATACGCAGTATTTT.

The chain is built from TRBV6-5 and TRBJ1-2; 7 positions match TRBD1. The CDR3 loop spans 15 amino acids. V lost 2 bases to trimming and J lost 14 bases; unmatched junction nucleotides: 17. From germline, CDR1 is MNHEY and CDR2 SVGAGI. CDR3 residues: CASSYPERGQAGFTF. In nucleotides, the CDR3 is TGTGCCAGCAGTTACCCAGAACGCGGACAGGCTGGGTTTACCTTC.

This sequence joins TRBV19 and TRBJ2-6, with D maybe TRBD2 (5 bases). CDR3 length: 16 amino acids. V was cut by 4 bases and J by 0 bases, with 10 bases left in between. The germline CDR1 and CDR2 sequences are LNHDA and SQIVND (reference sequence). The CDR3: CASSTGLPSGANVLTF. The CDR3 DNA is TGTGCCAGTAGTACAGGACTTCCCTCTGGGGCCAACGTCCTGACTTTC.

CDR3 nucleotide sequence: TGTGCCGGCACAACAGGGAGTAGCACTGAAGCTTTCTTT. The encoded protein is CAGTTGSSTEAFF. V usage is TRBV28 and J usage is TRBJ1-1; a possible D gene is TRBD1 (6 bases). This CDR3 is 13 amino acids long. The V end lost 11 bases, the J end lost 4 bases, and 17 bases lay between the germline ends. Germline-derived CDR1 and CDR2 are MDHEN and SYDVKM.

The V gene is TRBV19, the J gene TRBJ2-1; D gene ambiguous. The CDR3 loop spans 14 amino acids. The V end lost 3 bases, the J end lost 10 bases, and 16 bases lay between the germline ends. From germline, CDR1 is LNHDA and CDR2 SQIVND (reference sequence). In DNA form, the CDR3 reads TGTGCCAGTAGTATGCGTCCCCCTAAGGCGGAGCAGTTCTTC. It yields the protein CASSMRPPKAEQFF. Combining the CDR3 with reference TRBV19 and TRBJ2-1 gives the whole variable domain DGGITQSPKYLFRKEGQNVTLSCEQNLNHDAMYWYRQDPGQGLRLIYYSQIVNDFQKGDIAEGYSVSREKKESFPLTVTSAQKNPTAFYLCASSMRPPKAEQFFGPGTRLTVL.